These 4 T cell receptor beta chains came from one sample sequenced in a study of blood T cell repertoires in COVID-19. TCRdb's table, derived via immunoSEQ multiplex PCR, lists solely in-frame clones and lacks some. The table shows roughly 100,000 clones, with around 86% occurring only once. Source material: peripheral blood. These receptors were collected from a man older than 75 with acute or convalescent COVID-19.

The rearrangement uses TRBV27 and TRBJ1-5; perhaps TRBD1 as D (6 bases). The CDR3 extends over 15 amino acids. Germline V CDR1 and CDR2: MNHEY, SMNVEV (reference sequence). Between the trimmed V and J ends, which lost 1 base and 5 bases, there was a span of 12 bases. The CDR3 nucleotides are TGTGCCAGCAGTTTATGGGGGCAGGAAGATCAGCCCCAGCATTTT. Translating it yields CASSLWGQEDQPQHF.

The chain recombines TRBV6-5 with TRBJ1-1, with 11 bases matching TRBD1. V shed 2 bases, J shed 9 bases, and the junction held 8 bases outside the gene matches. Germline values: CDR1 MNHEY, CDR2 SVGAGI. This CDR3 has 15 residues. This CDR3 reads CASSYDGQGAGKAFF. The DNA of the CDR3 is TGTGCCAGCAGTTACGACGGACAGGGGGCCGGAAAAGCTTTCTTT.

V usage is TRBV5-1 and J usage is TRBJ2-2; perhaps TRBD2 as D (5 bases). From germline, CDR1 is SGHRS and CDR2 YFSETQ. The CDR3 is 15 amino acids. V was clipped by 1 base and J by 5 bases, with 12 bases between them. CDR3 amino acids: CASSLWAGGTGELFF. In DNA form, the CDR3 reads TGCGCCAGCAGCTTGTGGGCAGGAGGAACCGGGGAGCTGTTTTTT.

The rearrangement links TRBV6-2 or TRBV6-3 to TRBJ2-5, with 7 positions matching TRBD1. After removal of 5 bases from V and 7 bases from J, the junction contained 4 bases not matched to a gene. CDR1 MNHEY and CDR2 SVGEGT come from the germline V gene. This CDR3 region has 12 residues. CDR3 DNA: TGTGCCAGCAGTCCGGCAGGGGGGACCCAGTACTTC. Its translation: CASSPAGGTQYF.